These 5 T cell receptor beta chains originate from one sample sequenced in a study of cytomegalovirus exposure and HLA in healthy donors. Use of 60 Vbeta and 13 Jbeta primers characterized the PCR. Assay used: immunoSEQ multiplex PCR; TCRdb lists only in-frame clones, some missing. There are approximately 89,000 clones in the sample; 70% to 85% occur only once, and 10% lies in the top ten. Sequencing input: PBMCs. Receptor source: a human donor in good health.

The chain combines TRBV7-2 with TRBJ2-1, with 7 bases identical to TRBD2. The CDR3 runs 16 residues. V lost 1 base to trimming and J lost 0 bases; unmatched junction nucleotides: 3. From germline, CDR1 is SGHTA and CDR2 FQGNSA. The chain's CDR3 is CASSLGAGSSYNEQFF. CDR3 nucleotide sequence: TGTGCCAGCAGCTTAGGAGCGGGGAGCTCCTACAATGAGCAGTTCTTC.

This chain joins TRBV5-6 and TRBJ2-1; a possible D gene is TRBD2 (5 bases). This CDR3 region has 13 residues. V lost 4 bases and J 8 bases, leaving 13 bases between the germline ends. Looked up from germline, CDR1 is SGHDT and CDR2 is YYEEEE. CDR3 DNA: TGTGCCAGCAGCCTACGGACTGCCCATGAGCAGTTCTTC. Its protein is CASSLRTAHEQFF.

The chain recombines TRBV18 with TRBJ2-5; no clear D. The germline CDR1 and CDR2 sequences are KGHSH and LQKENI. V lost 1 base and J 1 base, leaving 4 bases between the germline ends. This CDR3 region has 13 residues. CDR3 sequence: CASSPRAQETQYF. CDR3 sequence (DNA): TGTGCCAGCTCACCACGAGCCCAAGAGACCCAGTACTTC.

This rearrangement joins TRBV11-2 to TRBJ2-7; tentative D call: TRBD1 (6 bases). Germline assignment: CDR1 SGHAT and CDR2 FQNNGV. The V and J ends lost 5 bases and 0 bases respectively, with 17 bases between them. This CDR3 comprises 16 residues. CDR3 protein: CASSALGHPSSYEQYF. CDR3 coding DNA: TGTGCCAGCAGCGCGCTGGGACACCCCAGCTCCTACGAGCAGTACTTC.

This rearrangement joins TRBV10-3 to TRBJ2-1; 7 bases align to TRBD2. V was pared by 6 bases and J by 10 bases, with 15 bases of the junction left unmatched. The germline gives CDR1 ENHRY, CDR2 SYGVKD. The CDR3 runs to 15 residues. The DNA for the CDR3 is TGTGCCATCAGGGGACCGGGGGAGGGACCCGGAGAGCAGTTCTTC. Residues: CAIRGPGEGPGEQFF.